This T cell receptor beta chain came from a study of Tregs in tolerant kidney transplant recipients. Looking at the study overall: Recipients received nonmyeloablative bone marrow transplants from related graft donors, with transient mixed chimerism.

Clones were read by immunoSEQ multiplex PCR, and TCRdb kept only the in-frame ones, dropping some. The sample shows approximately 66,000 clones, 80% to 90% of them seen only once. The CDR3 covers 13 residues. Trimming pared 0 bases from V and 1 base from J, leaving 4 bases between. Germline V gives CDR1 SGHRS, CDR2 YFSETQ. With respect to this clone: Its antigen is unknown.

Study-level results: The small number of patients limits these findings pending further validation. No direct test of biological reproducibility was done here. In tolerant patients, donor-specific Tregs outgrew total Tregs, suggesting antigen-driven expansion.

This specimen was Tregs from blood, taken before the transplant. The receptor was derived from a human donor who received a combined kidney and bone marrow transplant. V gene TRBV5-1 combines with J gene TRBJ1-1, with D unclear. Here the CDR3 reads CASSLVPNTEAFF. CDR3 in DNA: TGCGCCAGCAGCTTGGTACCGAACACTGAAGCTTTCTTT.